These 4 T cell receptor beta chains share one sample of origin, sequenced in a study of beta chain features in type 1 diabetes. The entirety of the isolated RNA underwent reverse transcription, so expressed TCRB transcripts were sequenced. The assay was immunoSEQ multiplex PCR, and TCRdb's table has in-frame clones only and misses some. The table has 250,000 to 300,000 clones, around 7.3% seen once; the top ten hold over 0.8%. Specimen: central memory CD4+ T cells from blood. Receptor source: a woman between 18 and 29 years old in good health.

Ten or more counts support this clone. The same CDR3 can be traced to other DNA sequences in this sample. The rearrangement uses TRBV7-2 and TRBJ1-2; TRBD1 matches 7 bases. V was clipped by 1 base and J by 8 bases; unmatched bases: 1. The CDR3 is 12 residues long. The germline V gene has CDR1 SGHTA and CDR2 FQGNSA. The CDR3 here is CASSLDRGGYTF. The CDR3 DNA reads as TGTGCCAGCAGCTTAGACAGGGGCGGCTACACCTTC.

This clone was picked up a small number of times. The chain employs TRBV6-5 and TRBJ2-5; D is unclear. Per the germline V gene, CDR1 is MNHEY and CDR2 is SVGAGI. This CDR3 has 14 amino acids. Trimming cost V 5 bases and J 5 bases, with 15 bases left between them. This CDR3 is CASSNYRLRETQYF. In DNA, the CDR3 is TGTGCCAGCAGTAACTACCGCCTCAGGGAGACCCAGTACTTC.

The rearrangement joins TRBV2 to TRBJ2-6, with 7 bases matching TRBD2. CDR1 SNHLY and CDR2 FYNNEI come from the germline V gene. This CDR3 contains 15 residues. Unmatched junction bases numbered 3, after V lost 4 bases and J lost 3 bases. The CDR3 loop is CASSAGRGGANVLTF. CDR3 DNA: TGTGCCAGCAGTGCAGGGAGGGGTGGGGCCAACGTCCTGACTTTC.

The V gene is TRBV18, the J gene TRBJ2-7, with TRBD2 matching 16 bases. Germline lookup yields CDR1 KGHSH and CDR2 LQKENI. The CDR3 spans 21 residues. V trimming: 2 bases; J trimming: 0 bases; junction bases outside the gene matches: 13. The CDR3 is CASSPRIPGLAGGISSYEQYF. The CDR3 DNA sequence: TGTGCCAGCTCACCAAGGATCCCGGGACTAGCGGGAGGGATAAGCTCCTACGAGCAGTACTTC.